What follows is one T cell receptor beta chain and its context. This entry belongs to a study of shared clonotypes between healthy human individuals. The authors distributed each subset's genomic DNA evenly over several immunoSEQ plates. Measured with immunoSEQ multiplex PCR; TCRdb has only the in-frame clones, and not every one. The sample shows a few million clones, just over 90% of them seen only once. The clonotype was recovered from a young man in good health. Some clones in this sample may be carry-over from other donors' samples. The specimen was naive CD4+ T cells from PBMCs. Subset indicated: CD45RA+ positively selected.

CDR3 DNA: TGTGCCAGCAGTGAAGGGGCTCTATCGTTGCAGCCCCAGCATTTT. This translates into CASSEGALSLQPQHF. V usage is TRBV6-1 and J usage is TRBJ1-5; D not resolved. The V gene lost 1 base and the J gene lost 7 bases, with 14 bases spanning the gap. CDR1 and CDR2 from the germline V gene are MNHNS and SASEGT. This CDR3 region has 15 residues.